A single sample gave rise to the 7 T cell receptor beta chains below, sequenced in a study of blood T cells in healthy people across ages (dated by TCRdb to the mid-2010s). Library construction relied on 5' RACE. Sequenced using an Illumina HiSeq 2500. The second PCR ran for about 7 to 11 cycles and used a J-beta primer mix along with a sample-barcoded 5' primer. TCRdb reworked the public reads: Q25 trimming with fastp, MiXCR clone assembly, productive beta chains retained. Each CDR3 protein appears once, grouped with its most common genes and DNA. The table for this sample lists 980,000 or so distinct CDR3 sequences; around 46% of them were counted only once. The ten largest clones add up to about an eighth of the sample. The sample comprised blood. The receptors derive from a man between 25 and 39 years old in good health.

V usage is TRBV10-3 and J usage is TRBJ2-3; tentative D call: TRBD1 (5 bases). CDR1 and CDR2 from the germline V gene are ENHRY and SYGVKD. The CDR3 length is 12 residues. Trimming removed 2 bases at V and 7 bases at J, with 7 bases between. In DNA form, the CDR3 reads TGTGCCATCAGTGAGAAGGGGAATACGCAGTATTTT. This codes for CAISEKGNTQYF.

This clonotype was detected many times. The chain employs TRBV9 and TRBJ2-1; the match to TRBD2 covers 8 bases. CDR1 and CDR2 from the germline V gene are SGDLS and YYNGEE. With 4 bases clipped from V and 5 bases from J, the junction kept 11 bases outside the gene matches. The CDR3 is 16 residues long. CDR3: CASSPPTAGVHNEQFF. DNA of the CDR3: TGTGCCAGCAGCCCCCCTACAGCGGGGGTTCACAATGAGCAGTTCTTC. Full variable domain (remainder filled in from reference TRBV9 and TRBJ2-1): DSGVTQTPKHLITATGQRVTLRCSPRSGDLSVYWYQQSLDQGLQFLIQYYNGEERAKGNILERFSAQQFPDLHSELNLSSLELGDSALYFCASSPPTAGVHNEQFFGPGTRLTVL.

Note on this clonotype: A read error is possible here, since a much larger clone lies one base away. The chain carries TRBV3-1 and TRBJ1-1; D is undetermined. The germline V gene encodes CDR1 LGHDT and CDR2 YNNKEL (reference sequence). This CDR3 is built from 12 residues. The CDR3 bases are TGTACCAGCAGTAAAGAGGGCGGGGTTGCTTTCTTT. It codes for CTSSKEGGVAFF.

This clonotype was detected only a few times. J is TRBJ2-1 and V is TRBV6-2 or TRBV6-3, with 9 bases lining up with TRBD2. The CDR3 totals 16 residues. V shed 6 bases and J 4 bases; nucleotides not matched to a gene: 10. In germline, CDR1 is MNHEY, CDR2 SVGEGT. The CDR3 sequence: CASSAGGSPRYNEQFF. CDR3 DNA sequence: TGTGCCAGCAGCGCGGGGGGGTCGCCGAGATACAATGAGCAGTTCTTC.

This clonotype has a count of ten or more. V gene TRBV28 combines with J gene TRBJ2-1; the D gene is possibly TRBD2 (5 bases). With 2 bases removed from V and 12 bases from J, the gap between germline ends came to 14 bases. Looked up from germline, CDR1 is MDHEN and CDR2 is SYDVKM. The CDR3 spans 13 residues. CDR3: CASSLTAVGGQFF. CDR3 sequence (DNA): TGTGCCAGCAGTTTAACAGCGGTAGGTGGGCAGTTCTTC.

The CDR3 sequence is CASSAVTQETQYF. CDR3 nucleotide sequence: TGTGCCAGCAGTGCCGTAACTCAAGAGACCCAGTACTTC. The chain has TRBV2 and TRBJ2-5, with D hard to call. CDR1 and CDR2 (germline): SNHLY, FYNNEI. V was trimmed by 4 bases and J by 2 bases, leaving 8 bases between them. The CDR3 spans 13 residues.

This clonotype was seen more than once but under ten times. The chain has TRBV27 and TRBJ2-3; TRBD2 agrees at 8 bases. From germline, CDR1 is MNHEY and CDR2 SMNVEV (reference sequence). J was trimmed by 4 bases and V by 3 bases; bases with no gene match: 6. The CDR3 covers 15 residues. For the CDR3, the DNA is TGTGCCAGCAGTTTTCAGCGGGGGAACTCAGATACGCAGTATTTT. Protein sequence: CASSFQRGNSDTQYF.